This TCR beta chain was sequenced for a study of T-cell reconstitution after alpha-beta-depleted transplantation in children. Findings of the study overall: After transplant, high TCRbeta diversity at day 60 in some patients arose from surviving recipient T cells and thymic progenitors.

Comments on this clonotype: No antigen is known for it.

For TCRbeta, the library was prepared with unique molecular identifiers. Using its own MiXCR run on the PCR reads, TCRdb lists one record per CDR3 protein. The sample has about 830,000 distinct CDR3 sequences, about 15% seen once. This CDR3 is 14 amino acids long. In germline, CDR1 is SGHRS, CDR2 YFSETQ. Trimming shortened V by 0 bases and J by 5 bases, and 9 bases separated the two germline ends. The sequences come from PBMCs, mostly from graft donor cells, collected 360 days after TCRalphabeta/CD19-depleted stem cell transplant. V gene TRBV5-1 combines with J gene TRBJ2-1; D uncertain. The TCR was taken from a male patient between 5 and 17 years old who had a stem cell transplant for acute lymphoblastic leukemia, so the T cells may come from the graft donor. The CDR3 reads CASSLGAPHNEQFF. DNA for the CDR3: TGCGCCAGCAGCTTGGGGGCCCCACACAATGAGCAGTTCTTC.